This is a list of T cell receptor beta chains from one sample in a study of cytomegalovirus exposure and HLA in healthy donors. Generated by immunoSEQ multiplex PCR, the TCRdb table keeps only in-frame clones and is missing some. The sample yields some 180,000 clones, about 80% seen once. What was sequenced was PBMCs. Receptor source: a man aged 35 to 55 in good health and CMV-seropositive. Each CDR3 is given with its conserved first and last residue. D genes are given only for firm matches. Clone size appears in some rows only: once, few, many, or a class for an expanded clone.

abundance: few; d_gene: .; j_gene: TRBJ1-1; v_gene: TRBV5-1; CDR3nt: TGCGCCAGCAGCGGATGGGGGGGTGTGGACACTGAAGCTTTCTTT; CDR3aa: CASSGWGGVDTEAFF
abundance: .; d_gene: TRBD2; j_gene: TRBJ2-7; v_gene: TRBV19; CDR3nt: TGTGCCAGTAGTATTGAGGCGGGAGTATCTTCCTACGAGCAGTACTTC; CDR3aa: CASSIEAGVSSYEQYF
abundance: .; d_gene: TRBD1; j_gene: TRBJ2-7; v_gene: TRBV4-1; CDR3nt: TGCGCCAGCAGCCAGGGTACGGGACAGCACTACGAGCAGTACTTC; CDR3aa: CASSQGTGQHYEQYF
abundance: .; d_gene: .; j_gene: TRBJ2-3; v_gene: TRBV7-8; CDR3nt: TGTGCCAGCAGCTTATTAACAGGGCATCAAGATACGCAGTATTTT; CDR3aa: CASSLLTGHQDTQYF
abundance: once; d_gene: .; j_gene: TRBJ2-7; v_gene: TRBV5-4; CDR3nt: TGTGCCAGCAGCCGCAACACAGAGCAGTACTTC; CDR3aa: CASSRNTEQYF
abundance: .; d_gene: .; j_gene: TRBJ2-7; v_gene: TRBV5-6; CDR3nt: TGTGCCAGCAGCTGGCCCCATAGCGCCGAGCAGTACTTC; CDR3aa: CASSWPHSAEQYF
abundance: once; d_gene: .; j_gene: TRBJ2-3; v_gene: TRBV5-1; CDR3nt: TGCGCCAGCAGTAGGGACTCTAGCACAGATACGCAGTATTTT; CDR3aa: CASSRDSSTDTQYF
abundance: .; d_gene: .; j_gene: TRBJ2-5; v_gene: TRBV7-2; CDR3nt: TGTGCCAGCAGCTTAGCTGCATTCAGGGGCGGAGAGACCCAGTACTTC; CDR3aa: CASSLAAFRGGETQYF
abundance: .; d_gene: TRBD1; j_gene: TRBJ1-1; v_gene: TRBV28; CDR3nt: TGTGCCAGCAGTTTGGGGACAGGGGGACCGCGGGGCACTGAAGCTTTCTTT; CDR3aa: CASSLGTGGPRGTEAFF
abundance: once; d_gene: TRBD1; j_gene: TRBJ2-7; v_gene: TRBV28; CDR3nt: TGTGCCAGCAGTTCCGGACAGGGATCCTACGAGCAGTACTTC; CDR3aa: CASSSGQGSYEQYF
abundance: .; d_gene: .; j_gene: TRBJ1-5; v_gene: TRBV7-2; CDR3nt: TGTGCCAGCAGTCCAGGGCCCTATAGCAATCAGCCCCAGCATTTT; CDR3aa: CASSPGPYSNQPQHF
abundance: .; d_gene: TRBD1; j_gene: TRBJ1-2; v_gene: TRBV6-1; CDR3nt: TGTGCCGGCACGACAGGGGGCTTCTATGGCTACACCTTC; CDR3aa: CAGTTGGFYGYTF
abundance: .; d_gene: TRBD1; j_gene: TRBJ1-5; v_gene: TRBV5-5; CDR3nt: TGTGCCAGCAGCTTGGCGGACAGGGCCTATCAGCCCCAGCATTTT; CDR3aa: CASSLADRAYQPQHF
abundance: .; d_gene: .; j_gene: TRBJ1-3; v_gene: TRBV6-1; CDR3nt: TGTGCCAGCAGTGAAGTGTCCGGTGGAAACACCATATATTTT; CDR3aa: CASSEVSGGNTIYF
abundance: .; d_gene: .; j_gene: TRBJ2-2; v_gene: TRBV28; CDR3nt: TGTGCCAGCAGCAAAGGGGTGGCAGTGGGCACCGGGGAGCTGTTTTTT; CDR3aa: CASSKGVAVGTGELFF
abundance: once; d_gene: .; j_gene: TRBJ2-2; v_gene: TRBV6-1; CDR3nt: TGTGCCAGCAGTGAAGCGCGGGGTGGGGAGCTGTTTTTT; CDR3aa: CASSEARGGELFF
abundance: once; d_gene: .; j_gene: TRBJ2-3; v_gene: TRBV5-1; CDR3nt: TGCGCCAGCAGCTACAGGGCCACAGATACGCAGTATTTT; CDR3aa: CASSYRATDTQYF